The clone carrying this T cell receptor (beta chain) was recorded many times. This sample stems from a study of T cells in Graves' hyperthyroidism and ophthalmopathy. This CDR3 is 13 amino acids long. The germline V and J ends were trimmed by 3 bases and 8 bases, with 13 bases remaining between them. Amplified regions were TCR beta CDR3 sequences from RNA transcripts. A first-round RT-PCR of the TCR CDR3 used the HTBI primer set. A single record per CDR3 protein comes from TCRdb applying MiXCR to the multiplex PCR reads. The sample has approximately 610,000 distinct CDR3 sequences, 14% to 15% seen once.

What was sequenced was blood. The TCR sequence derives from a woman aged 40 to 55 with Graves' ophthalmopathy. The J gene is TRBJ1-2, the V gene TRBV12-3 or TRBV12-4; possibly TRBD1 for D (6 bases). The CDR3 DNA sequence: TGTGCCAGCAGTTTCCCGGACAGAGGGGGCTACACCTTC. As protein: CASSFPDRGGYTF.